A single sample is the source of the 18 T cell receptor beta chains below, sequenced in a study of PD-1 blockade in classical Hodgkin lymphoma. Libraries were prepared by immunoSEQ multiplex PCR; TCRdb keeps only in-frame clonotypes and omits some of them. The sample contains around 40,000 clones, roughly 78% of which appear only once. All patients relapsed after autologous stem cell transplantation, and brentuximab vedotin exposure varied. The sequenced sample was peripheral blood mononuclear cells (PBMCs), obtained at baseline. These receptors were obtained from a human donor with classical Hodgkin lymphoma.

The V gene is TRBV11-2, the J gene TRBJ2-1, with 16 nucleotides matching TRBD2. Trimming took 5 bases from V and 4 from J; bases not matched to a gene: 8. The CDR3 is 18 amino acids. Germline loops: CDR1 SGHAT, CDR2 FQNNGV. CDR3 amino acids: CASSPGTSGGARYNEQFF. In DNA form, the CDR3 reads TGTGCCAGCAGCCCGGGGACTAGCGGGGGGGCCCGGTACAATGAGCAGTTCTTC. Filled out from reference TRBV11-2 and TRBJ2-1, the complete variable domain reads EAGVAQSPRYKIIEKRQSVAFWCNPISGHATLYWYQQILGQGPKLLIQFQNNGVVDDSQLPKDRFSAERLKGVDSTLKIQPAKLEDSAVYLCASSPGTSGGARYNEQFFGPGTRLTVL.

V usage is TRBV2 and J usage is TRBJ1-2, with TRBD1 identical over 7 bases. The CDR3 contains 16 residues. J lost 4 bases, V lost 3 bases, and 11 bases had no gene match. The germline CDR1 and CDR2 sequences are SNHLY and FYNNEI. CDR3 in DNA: TGTGCCAGCAGTGACTCTCCAGGGGGAGCGGGCTATGGCTACACCTTC. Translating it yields CASSDSPGGAGYGYTF.

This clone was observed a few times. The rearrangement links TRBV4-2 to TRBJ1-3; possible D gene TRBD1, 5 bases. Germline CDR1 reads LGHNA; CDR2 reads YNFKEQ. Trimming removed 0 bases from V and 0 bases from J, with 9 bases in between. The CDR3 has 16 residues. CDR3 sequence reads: CASSQEWGSSGNTIYF. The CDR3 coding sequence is TGTGCCAGCAGCCAAGAATGGGGGTCCTCTGGAAACACCATATATTTT.

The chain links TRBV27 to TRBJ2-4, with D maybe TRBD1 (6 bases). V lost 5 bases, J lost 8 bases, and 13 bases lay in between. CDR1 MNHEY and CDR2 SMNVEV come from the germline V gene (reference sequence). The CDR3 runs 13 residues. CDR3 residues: CASSNAGVDIQYF. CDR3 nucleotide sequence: TGTGCCAGCAGTAACGCAGGGGTGGACATTCAGTACTTC.

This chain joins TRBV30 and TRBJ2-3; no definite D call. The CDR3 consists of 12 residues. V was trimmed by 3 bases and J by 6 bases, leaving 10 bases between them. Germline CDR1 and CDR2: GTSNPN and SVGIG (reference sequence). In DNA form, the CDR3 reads TGTGCCTGGAGCCTCGCTGGGGATACGCAGTATTTT. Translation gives CAWSLAGDTQYF.

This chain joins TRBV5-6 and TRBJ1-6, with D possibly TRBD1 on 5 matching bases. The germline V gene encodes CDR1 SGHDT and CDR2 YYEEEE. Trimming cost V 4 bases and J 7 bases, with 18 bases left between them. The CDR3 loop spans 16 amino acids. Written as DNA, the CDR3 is TGTGCCAGCAGCCCCGTATCCTGGGGCAGGAATTCACCCCTCCACTTT. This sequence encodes CASSPVSWGRNSPLHF.

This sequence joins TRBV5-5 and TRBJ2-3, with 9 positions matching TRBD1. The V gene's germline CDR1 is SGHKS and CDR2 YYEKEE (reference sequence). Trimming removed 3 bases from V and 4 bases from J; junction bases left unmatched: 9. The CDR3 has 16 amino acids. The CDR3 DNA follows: TGTGCCAGCAGCTCTCATCCGGGACAGGGTGCAGATACGCAGTATTTT. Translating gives CASSSHPGQGADTQYF.

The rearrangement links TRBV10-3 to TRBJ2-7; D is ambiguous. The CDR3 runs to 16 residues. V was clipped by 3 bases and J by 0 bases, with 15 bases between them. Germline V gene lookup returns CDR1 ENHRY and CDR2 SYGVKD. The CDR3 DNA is TGTGCCATCAGTGACCCCCCGACCGCGAGCTCCTACGAGCAGTACTTC. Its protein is CAISDPPTASSYEQYF.

The CDR3 sequence is CASSPQSSSEQYF. The CDR3 nucleotides are TGTGCCAGCTCTCCCCAATCATCGTCCGAGCAGTACTTC. The chain joins TRBV18 to TRBJ2-7, with unresolved D. Per germline, CDR1 KGHSH and CDR2 LQKENI. The CDR3 has 13 amino acids. V lost 6 bases to trimming and J lost 6 bases, with 15 bases between them.

CDR3 amino acids: CASSLDREVNEQFF. The CDR3 DNA follows: TGTGCCAGCAGCCTGGACAGGGAGGTGAATGAGCAGTTCTTC. The V gene is TRBV11-2, the J gene TRBJ2-1; TRBD1 matches at 8 bases. Germline values: CDR1 SGHAT, CDR2 FQNNGV. Trimming removed 5 bases from V and 7 bases from J; junction bases left unmatched: 7. This CDR3 is 14 amino acids long.

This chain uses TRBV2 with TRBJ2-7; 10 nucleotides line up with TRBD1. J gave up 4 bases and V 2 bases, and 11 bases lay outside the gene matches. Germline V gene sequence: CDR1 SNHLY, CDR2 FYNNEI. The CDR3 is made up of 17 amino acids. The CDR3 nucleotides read TGTGCCAGCAGTGAATTATTCGGGACAGGGGTTTCTTACGAGCAGTACTTC. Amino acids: CASSELFGTGVSYEQYF.

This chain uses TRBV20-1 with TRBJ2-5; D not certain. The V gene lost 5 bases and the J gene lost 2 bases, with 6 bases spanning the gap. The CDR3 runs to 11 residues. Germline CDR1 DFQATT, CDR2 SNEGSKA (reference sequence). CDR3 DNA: TGCAGTGCTGCTGAGCAAGAGACCCAGTACTTC. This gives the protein CSAAEQETQYF.

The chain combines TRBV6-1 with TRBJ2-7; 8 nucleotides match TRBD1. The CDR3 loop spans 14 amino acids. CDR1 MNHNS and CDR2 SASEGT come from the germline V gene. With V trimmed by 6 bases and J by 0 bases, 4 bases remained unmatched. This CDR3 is CASRRDRLSYEQYF. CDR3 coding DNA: TGTGCCAGCAGGCGGGACAGGCTCTCCTACGAGCAGTACTTC.

The CDR3 bases are TGTGCCAGCAGTTACCTCGGGGGGGGCGGTTACGAGCAGTACTTC. Encoded protein: CASSYLGGGGYEQYF. The gene calls are TRBV6-5 and TRBJ2-7, with 8 positions matching TRBD2. Germline V gene data show CDR1 as MNHEY and CDR2 as SVGAGI. The CDR3 contains 15 residues. Trimming at V came to 2 bases and at J to 4 bases, leaving 7 bases not matched to a gene.

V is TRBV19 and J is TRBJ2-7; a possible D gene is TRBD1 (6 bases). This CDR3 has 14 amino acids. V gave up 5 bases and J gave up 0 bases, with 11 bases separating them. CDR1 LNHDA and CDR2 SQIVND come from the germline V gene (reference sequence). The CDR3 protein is CASSGTMSSYEQYF. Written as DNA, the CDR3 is TGTGCCAGTAGTGGGACAATGAGCTCCTACGAGCAGTACTTC.

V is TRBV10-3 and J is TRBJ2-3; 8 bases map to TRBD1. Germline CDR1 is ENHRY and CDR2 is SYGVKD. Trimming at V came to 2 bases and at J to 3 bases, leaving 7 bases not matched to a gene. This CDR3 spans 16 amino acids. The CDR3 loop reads CAISEITGGGTDTQYF. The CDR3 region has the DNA TGTGCCATCAGTGAGATAACAGGGGGTGGGACAGATACGCAGTATTTT.

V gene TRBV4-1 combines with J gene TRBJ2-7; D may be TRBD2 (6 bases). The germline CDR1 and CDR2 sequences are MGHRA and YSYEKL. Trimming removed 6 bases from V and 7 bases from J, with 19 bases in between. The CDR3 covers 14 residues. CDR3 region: CASRRELGSKEQYF. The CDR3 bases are TGCGCCAGCAGGCGGGAACTAGGGTCGAAGGAGCAGTACTTC.

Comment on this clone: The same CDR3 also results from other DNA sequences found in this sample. Here the CDR3 reads CSVCTHANTGELFF. CDR3 sequence (DNA): TGCAGCGTTTGTACTCACGCGAACACCGGGGAGCTGTTTTTT. V usage is TRBV29-1 and J usage is TRBJ2-2; D gene uncertain. The length of the CDR3 is 14 residues. V dropped 5 bases and J dropped 0 bases, with 10 bases sitting between them. Germline V gives CDR1 SQVTM, CDR2 ANQGSEA.